The following is a T cell receptor (beta chain) sequence with its context. Relative to its sample, this clone is medium-sized (0.01 to 0.1%). Its target antigen remains unknown. Per-base qualities were not stored, and no clone one base away is much larger. The CDR3 runs 14 residues from the cysteine to the phenylalanine. The kept DNA is CDR3 alone, 42 bases in frame from the first base. Patients with a history of autoimmune disease or receiving systemic immunosuppression were excluded from the trial. Peripheral blood for TCR sequencing was drawn from every dose cohort at baseline, at cycle 4 day 1 and at cycle 7 day 1. The samples were drawn from a first-in-human, open-label, multicenter phase I dose-escalation trial of ivuxolimab. The trial enrolled adults with locally advanced or metastatic head and neck squamous cell, hepatocellular, melanoma or renal cell carcinoma. Before TCR sequencing, CD4+ and CD8+ T cells were separately sorted from peripheral blood.

Genomic DNA was isolated from the sorted cells so that the TCRbeta CDR3 region could be sequenced. The immunoSEQ Assay was used to sequence the TCRbeta CDR3 regions. Drawn from immuneACCESS, this table holds only the in-frame rearrangements with V and J called that TCRdb kept. Clones are partly lost; checked studies trace under half to an unresolved V gene and leave the rest unexplained. The sample table contains about 19,000 clones; only one count was recorded for around 78% of them. The biggest ten clones account for under 30% of the sample. The sample comes from a study of OX40 agonist ivuxolimab in advanced cancers. Background for the entire study: Ivuxolimab was an agonistic, fully human IgG2 monoclonal antibody directed against OX40 (CD134), a costimulatory receptor. Peripheral TCRbeta sequencing aimed to test whether ivuxolimab altered TCR sequence diversity and caused clonal T-cell expansion. Three dose-escalation patients achieved partial responses, one with hepatocellular carcinoma and two with cutaneous melanoma. Intravenous ivuxolimab was administered to patients every 2 weeks at six dose levels: 0.01, 0.1, 0.3, 1.5, 3 and 10 mg/kg. Patients were allowed to have had prior anti-PD-1, anti-PD-L1 or anti-CTLA-4 therapy, and 40% of the dose-escalation patients had been treated with checkpoint inhibitors. The monotherapy dose-escalation portion (N of about 52 patients) of the phase I ivuxolimab trial is reported in the paper. Among the approximately 50 dose-escalation patients, approximately 20 had hepatocellular carcinoma, 15 or so melanoma, 9 renal cell carcinoma and 9 head and neck cancer. The dose-escalation cohort was about 87% male with a mean age of approximately 59 years, ranging from roughly 20 to 80. Findings and caveats that apply to the study as a whole: On average, CD8+ T cells showed more expanded clones than CD4+ T cells after ivuxolimab. In the 0.1-3.0 mg/kg groups, partial responders had among the lowest normalized peripheral clonal expansion, particularly in CD8+ T cells. Low levels of normalized T-cell clonal expansion were also seen in some patients who did not respond. At doses from 0.1 to 3.0 mg/kg, clonal expansion was seen in both CD4+ and CD8+ blood T cells between baseline and week 6. The antigen specificity of the peripheral T cells that underwent clonal expansion was not determined.

The chain is encoded by TRBV21-1 joined to TRBJ2-2; the DNA was not compared with TRBD1, the D call given in the table. TRBV21-1 is termed a pseudogene. The TCR comes from an adult with an advanced solid tumor such as melanoma, head and neck, liver or kidney cancer. The material sequenced was CD4+ or CD8+ T cells sorted from blood, taken in a trial of the OX40 agonist ivuxolimab. CDR3 protein: CASSGTGNTGELFF. The DNA is TGTGCCAGCAGCGGAACAGGGAACACCGGGGAGCTGTTTTTT.